The rows below give T cell receptor beta chains drawn from one sample of a study of blood T cell repertoires in COVID-19. Data came from immunoSEQ multiplex PCR; TCRdb stores just in-frame clones and leaves some out. The sample consists of 200,000 or so clones, about 86% of them appearing once. The source material was PBMCs or T cells enriched from blood (not recorded which). All receptors derive from a middle-aged woman with acute COVID-19. The CDR3 runs from the conserved cysteine through the conserved F or W. D genes are given only for firm matches. For some rows the clone size is stated as once, few or many, or as a class when expanded; others skip it.

D	length	size	V	J	DNA	CDR3
-	14	-	TRBV28	TRBJ1-5	TGTGCCAGCAGTTTCTCGAGGAGCAATCAGCCCCAGCATTTT	CASSFSRSNQPQHF
-	12	many	TRBV5-6	TRBJ2-7	TGTGCCAGCAGCTTGGAACACTACGAGCAGTACTTC	CASSLEHYEQYF
-	16	-	TRBV10-3	TRBJ1-1	TGTGCCATCAGTGGTACCTCCGCACAGGGGAACACTGAAGCTTTCTTT	CAISGTSAQGNTEAFF
-	14	-	TRBV7-6	TRBJ1-4	TGTGCCAGCAGCTTACAGGGAGGACCTGAAAAACTGTTTTTT	CASSLQGGPEKLFF
TRBD1	15	once	TRBV19	TRBJ2-2	TGTGCCAGTAGTCCCGGACAGGGGCCCGCCGGGGAGCTGTTTTTT	CASSPGQGPAGELFF
-	14	-	TRBV12-5	TRBJ1-2	TGTGCTAGTGGTTTGGGAACATTTAACTATGGCTACACCTTC	CASGLGTFNYGYTF
TRBD1	14	-	TRBV27	TRBJ2-7	TGTGCCAGCAGTTCCGGGACAGGGCCCTACGAGCAGTACTTC	CASSSGTGPYEQYF
-	15	-	TRBV5-8	TRBJ2-1	TGTGCCAGCATTGCAAGAAGGAGCTCCTACAATGAGCAGTTCTTC	CASIARRSSYNEQFF
-	16	-	TRBV19	TRBJ2-4	TGTGCCAGTAACCATATGGGGGCGAGTGCCAAAAACATTCAGTACTTC	CASNHMGASAKNIQYF
-	14	once	TRBV19	TRBJ2-1	TGTGCCAGTAGTCGAGCCGGGTCCCACAATGAGCAGTTCTTC	CASSRAGSHNEQFF
-	12	-	TRBV19	TRBJ1-3	TGTGCCAGTAGTGCACAGGGAAACACCATATATTTT	CASSAQGNTIYF
-	15	-	TRBV9	TRBJ2-2	TGTGCCAGCAGCGTGACTGGGGCCCTAACCGGGGAGCTGTTTTTT	CASSVTGALTGELFF
-	13	-	TRBV25-1	TRBJ2-7	TGTGCCAGCGGGGGACTGATATCCTACGAGCAGTACTTC	CASGGLISYEQYF
TRBD2	16	-	TRBV5-8	TRBJ2-1	TGTGCCAGCAGCTTGACGCTAGCGGGAGGGCGGGTTGAGCAGTTCTTC	CASSLTLAGGRVEQFF
-	15	-	TRBV20-1	TRBJ2-3	TGCAGTGCTAGTTTTATTGTGTGGGAGGTAGATACGCAGTATTTT	CSASFIVWEVDTQYF
-	14	-	TRBV24-1	TRBJ1-2	TGTGCCACCAGTGCCCTAGAGCAGAACTATGGCTACACCTTC	CATSALEQNYGYTF
TRBD1	14	-	TRBV15	TRBJ1-1	TGTGCCACCAGCGACAGGGGACTTGGCACTGAAGCTTTCTTT	CATSDRGLGTEAFF
-	14	-	TRBV28	TRBJ1-2	TGTGCCAGCACCCCGGGGGGGAGCAACTATGGCTACACCTTC	CASTPGGSNYGYTF
-	18	-	TRBV7-9	TRBJ1-1	TGTGCCAGCAGCTCCCCCTCGGGGGGCCTAATACGGGACACTGAAGCTTTCTTT	CASSSPSGGLIRDTEAFF
TRBD2	15	-	TRBV5-1	TRBJ2-1	TGCGCCAGCAGCCCTGCTAGCGGGAGGGCCCGGGGGGAGTTCTTC	CASSPASGRARGEFF